The 27 T cell receptor beta chains given below trace back to one sample, sequenced in a study of monozygotic twins with inflammatory bowel disease. TCRdb reworked the 5' RACE reads into one entry per CDR3 protein, no DNA. This sample contains under 200,000 distinct CDR3 sequences. Sequenced: blood. These receptors all stem from a human donor with ulcerative colitis or Crohn's disease, or a healthy co-twin of an affected twin (not recorded which).

CDR3 amino acids: CASSFPDAAGLGETQYF. The rearrangement joins TRBV28 to TRBJ2-5; the D call from TCRdb, TRBD2, cannot be confirmed without DNA. The CDR3 length is 17 residues. The germline gives CDR1 MDHEN, CDR2 SYDVKM.

CDR3 sequence reads: CATSDSAGELFF. J is TRBJ2-2 and V is TRBV24-1. Germline CDR1 is KGHDR and CDR2 is SFDVKD. This CDR3 is 12 amino acids long.

The rearrangement links TRBV7-9 to TRBJ1-1. The CDR3 is made up of 12 amino acids. Germline loops: CDR1 SEHNR, CDR2 FQNEAQ (reference sequence). CDR3 in amino acids: CASSYEGPEAFF.

J is TRBJ2-7 and V is TRBV12-3 or TRBV12-4. The CDR3 runs to 12 residues. The CDR3 loop reads CASSRLIYEQYF.

This chain connects TRBV12-3 or TRBV12-4 to TRBJ2-3; TCRdb names TRBD1, which stays unverified in the absence of DNA. The CDR3 consists of 13 residues. This chain's CDR3 is CASSPTDTDTQYF.

Here the CDR3 reads CSVGTSTGELFF. V and J are TRBV29-1 and TRBJ2-2. CDR1 is SQVTM, CDR2 ANQGSEA, per germline. There are 12 residues in the CDR3.

The chain carries TRBV14 and TRBJ2-5. The CDR3 is made up of 15 amino acids. Germline CDR1 SGHDN, CDR2 FVKESK. The CDR3 reads CASSQENSLGETQYF.

This sequence joins TRBV15 and TRBJ1-1. This CDR3 has 15 residues. Germline V CDR1 and CDR2: LNHNV, YYDKDF (reference sequence). CDR3 amino acids: CATSRDIQARTEAFF. Complete variable domain (other parts from reference TRBV15 and TRBJ1-1): DAMVIQNPRYQVTQFGKPVTLSCSQTLNHNVMYWYQQKSSQAPKLLFHYYDKDFNNEADTPDNFQSRRPNTSFCFLDIRSPGLGDTAMYLCATSRDIQARTEAFFGQGTRLTVV.

The V and J genes are TRBV19 and TRBJ2-1; TCRdb proposes TRBD2, but this gene call is untestable without DNA. Per the germline V gene, CDR1 is LNHDA and CDR2 is SQIVND (reference sequence). CDR3 length: 15 amino acids. The CDR3 region is CASSPPRLVYNEQFF.

This rearrangement joins TRBV30 to TRBJ2-5; TCRdb selects TRBD2, and the lack of DNA leaves this call unchecked. Germline V gene lookup returns CDR1 GTSNPN and CDR2 SVGIG (reference sequence). The CDR3 runs 16 residues. The CDR3 sequence is CAWSVGGTSGSETQYF.

The chain links TRBV2 to TRBJ1-5; the TCRdb D gene call, TRBD1, has no DNA to confirm it. Looked up from germline, CDR1 is SNHLY and CDR2 is FYNNEI. There are 13 residues in the CDR3. CDR3 protein: CASDPQGDQPQHF.

This chain connects TRBV29-1 to TRBJ1-4; TCRdb's D gene call, TRBD1, goes unchecked for lack of DNA. Germline lookup yields CDR1 SQVTM and CDR2 ANQGSEA. The CDR3 covers 13 residues. The CDR3 protein is CSVTGTAAEKLFF.

This chain links TRBV20-1 with TRBJ2-5; no DNA is available, so the TRBD2 call from TCRdb remains unchecked. Germline loops: CDR1 DFQATT, CDR2 SNEGSKA (reference sequence). The CDR3 spans 15 residues. The CDR3 here is CSAAGTSGSGETQYF.

The CDR3 region is CASSPPASGRSSEQFF. The chain joins TRBV18 to TRBJ2-1; the TRBD2 assignment by TCRdb is unverifiable without DNA. The CDR3 extends over 16 amino acids. In germline, CDR1 is KGHSH, CDR2 LQKENI.

V and J are TRBV7-3 and TRBJ2-7; the D call from TCRdb, TRBD1, cannot be confirmed without DNA. Germline assignment: CDR1 SGHTA and CDR2 FQGTGA. This CDR3 comprises 15 residues. CDR3 sequence: CASSLGPGSTYEQYF.

The chain is built from TRBV5-6 and TRBJ2-6; TCRdb's assignment of TRBD2 cannot be checked, as there is no DNA. The V gene's germline CDR1 is SGHDT and CDR2 YYEEEE. CDR3 length: 16 amino acids. The CDR3 reads CASSTPRGSGANVLTF.

The chain carries TRBV6-5 and TRBJ2-5; there is no DNA to check the TCRdb D call of TRBD1. The CDR3 spans 15 residues. Looked up from germline, CDR1 is MNHEY and CDR2 is SVGAGI. The CDR3 spells CASSYSDGKQETQYF.

This chain uses TRBV11-2 with TRBJ2-5; TCRdb's assignment of TRBD1 cannot be checked, as there is no DNA. Germline V CDR1 and CDR2: SGHAT, FQNNGV. This CDR3 comprises 15 residues. The CDR3 spells CASSLDRGQLGTQYF.

The chain couples TRBV15 to TRBJ2-1; TCRdb reports TRBD2, a call that lacks DNA to check it against. CDR3 length equals 18 residues. Looked up from germline, CDR1 is LNHNV and CDR2 is YYDKDF (reference sequence). CDR3 amino acids: CATSRGGLSGSSYNEQFF. The full variable domain, in which reference TRBV15 and TRBJ2-1 provide the parts outside the CDR3, is DAMVIQNPRYQVTQFGKPVTLSCSQTLNHNVMYWYQQKSSQAPKLLFHYYDKDFNNEADTPDNFQSRRPNTSFCFLDIRSPGLGDTAMYLCATSRGGLSGSSYNEQFFGPGTRLTVL.

J is TRBJ2-2 and V is TRBV11-2; TCRdb's D call of TRBD2 is untestable without DNA. CDR3 length: 18 amino acids. Germline lookup yields CDR1 SGHAT and CDR2 FQNNGV. The CDR3 loop reads CASSPGTSRMGNTGELFF.

This chain connects TRBV7-9 to TRBJ2-7. Germline CDR1 is SEHNR and CDR2 is FQNEAQ (reference sequence). The CDR3 consists of 15 residues. The CDR3 loop reads CASSLGQGDSYEQYF.

The CDR3 loop is CSAHPGGPRNEQFF. This chain connects TRBV20-1 to TRBJ2-1; TCRdb outputs TRBD2, but without DNA this stays unchecked. The CDR3 has 14 amino acids. Germline CDR1 DFQATT, CDR2 SNEGSKA (reference sequence).

V is TRBV27 and J is TRBJ1-5. This CDR3 is 14 amino acids long. Germline-derived CDR1 and CDR2 are MNHEY and SMNVEV (reference sequence). The CDR3 protein is CASSLRPSNQPQHF.

CDR3 in amino acids: CASSLRQGAAGANVLTF. The V and J genes are TRBV7-2 and TRBJ2-6; TCRdb's D call, TRBD1, is unchecked because there is no DNA. CDR3 length equals 17 residues. Germline CDR1 reads SGHTA; CDR2 reads FQGNSA.

V usage is TRBV7-8 and J usage is TRBJ2-3; no DNA is available, so the TRBD2 call from TCRdb remains unchecked. The length of the CDR3 is 16 residues. Germline V gene lookup returns CDR1 SGHVS and CDR2 FQNEAQ. The CDR3 is CASSFGSGRISDTQYF.

The CDR3 loop is CASSELAGGSYNEQFF. The J gene is TRBJ2-1, the V gene TRBV25-1; TCRdb indicates TRBD2, and absent DNA this call remains unverified. CDR1 MGHDK and CDR2 SYGVNS come from the germline V gene. The CDR3 consists of 16 residues.

The V and J genes are TRBV29-1 and TRBJ2-7; the D gene TCRdb calls, TRBD1, cannot be checked with no DNA. Germline values: CDR1 SQVTM, CDR2 ANQGSEA. This CDR3 has 17 amino acids. The CDR3 reads CSAGTNNPGTGPDEQYF.